These T cell receptor beta chains were read from a single sample in a study of control samples from healthy donors and cancer patients. Clones were read by immunoSEQ multiplex PCR, and TCRdb kept only the in-frame ones, dropping some. The table shows some 49,000 clones, with just over 85% occurring only once. Sequencing input: PBMCs. The source of these receptors is a woman in her 50s with lung cancer. Both conserved end residues are part of each CDR3. The order of the fields is clone size, J gene, D gene, V gene, CDR3 protein, CDR3 DNA. A D gene is named only where the DNA matches it firmly. Not every row has a clone size; where given, it reads once, few, many or a size class.

once	TRBJ2-2	-	TRBV6-5	CASSLSQTGELFF	TGTGCCAGCAGTCTAAGTCAGACCGGGGAGCTGTTTTTT
once	TRBJ1-1	-	TRBV2	CASSEAGGTEAFF	TGTGCCAGCAGTGAAGCAGGGGGCACTGAAGCTTTCTTT
once	TRBJ1-2	TRBD1	TRBV10-3	CAISESTGNGYTF	TGTGCCATCAGTGAGTCGACAGGGAATGGCTACACCTTC
-	TRBJ2-2	TRBD1	TRBV29-1	CSVSGTGWNTGELFF	TGCAGCGTCTCCGGGACAGGCTGGAACACCGGGGAGCTGTTTTTT
-	TRBJ1-1	-	TRBV4-2	CASSHSRRATEAFF	TGTGCCAGCAGCCACAGCCGCAGGGCCACTGAAGCTTTCTTT
-	TRBJ1-5	-	TRBV24-1	CATSETGPGNQPQHF	TGTGCCACCAGTGAAACAGGCCCCGGCAATCAGCCCCAGCATTTT
few	TRBJ1-2	TRBD1	TRBV7-2	CASSLGAGGSGYTF	TGTGCCAGCAGCTTAGGGGCAGGGGGCTCGGGCTACACCTTC
-	TRBJ1-1	-	TRBV5-1	CASSFFREQEAFF	TGCGCCAGCAGCTTTTTCAGGGAGCAGGAAGCTTTCTTT
-	TRBJ2-2	-	TRBV7-3	CASSLTAGRGTGELFF	TGTGCCAGCAGCTTAACGGCGGGCAGGGGCACCGGGGAGCTGTTTTTT
-	TRBJ2-1	TRBD2	TRBV19	CASHIGLAGSNEQFF	TGTGCCAGTCATATCGGGCTAGCGGGGAGTAATGAGCAGTTCTTC
-	TRBJ2-3	TRBD2	TRBV7-9	CASSISGGADTQYF	TGTGCCAGCAGCATTAGCGGGGGAGCAGATACGCAGTATTTT
-	TRBJ1-1	-	TRBV12-3/TRBV12-4	CASHRRARGEAFF	TGTGCCAGTCACCGACGGGCAAGAGGTGAAGCTTTCTTT
-	TRBJ2-7	-	TRBV27	CASSLRGDLYEQYF	TGTGCCAGCAGTTTAAGGGGAGACCTCTACGAGCAGTACTTC
-	TRBJ2-3	TRBD2	TRBV4-3	CASSQDRSGGGNTQYF	TGCGCCAGCAGCCAAGATAGGAGCGGGGGGGGGAATACGCAGTATTTT
-	TRBJ1-1	-	TRBV10-3	CAISEAESGGGTEAFF	TGTGCCATCAGTGAGGCGGAGTCGGGCGGGGGGACTGAAGCTTTCTTT
-	TRBJ2-3	TRBD2	TRBV18	CASSRRTSATDTQYF	TGTGCCAGCTCTCGAAGGACTAGCGCTACAGATACGCAGTATTTT
few	TRBJ2-7	-	TRBV27	CASSLSHRQGFAYEQYF	TGTGCCAGCAGTTTATCGCACCGGCAGGGCTTCGCCTACGAGCAGTACTTC
-	TRBJ1-3	-	TRBV6-1	CASSDGASGNTIYF	TGTGCCAGCAGTGACGGGGCATCTGGAAACACCATATATTTT
-	TRBJ1-4	-	TRBV6-5	CASSYHGRNNEKLFF	TGTGCCAGCAGTTACCACGGACGGAATAATGAAAAACTGTTTTTT
once	TRBJ1-1	TRBD1	TRBV10-3	CAINSNRGGTEAFF	TGTGCCATCAATTCGAACAGGGGTGGGACTGAAGCTTTCTTT
-	TRBJ1-6	-	TRBV15	CATSRSTQGSPLHF	TGTGCCACCAGCAGATCCACCCAGGGGTCACCCCTCCACTTT
-	TRBJ1-3	-	TRBV5-1	CASSLRAQPNTIYF	TGCGCCAGCAGCTTGCGGGCACAGCCAAACACCATATATTTT
-	TRBJ1-3	-	TRBV11-3	CASSLRPGVAGNTIYF	TGTGCCAGCAGCTTAAGGCCAGGGGTAGCTGGAAACACCATATATTTT
-	TRBJ1-1	-	TRBV25-1	CASRRTDYTEAFF	TGTGCCAGCAGGCGGACGGACTACACTGAAGCTTTCTTT
-	TRBJ2-1	TRBD1	TRBV15	CATSRDGVSQGAWDEQFF	TGTGCCACCAGCAGAGATGGGGTCAGCCAGGGGGCTTGGGATGAGCAGTTCTTC
-	TRBJ2-3	-	TRBV4-3	CASSQDRLAPTDTQYF	TGCGCCAGCAGCCAAGATCGGCTAGCTCCCACAGATACGCAGTATTTT
-	TRBJ2-1	-	TRBV27	CASSLSTPTSRNEQFF	TGTGCCAGCAGTTTATCGACGCCCACCTCGCGTAATGAGCAGTTCTTC
-	TRBJ2-7	TRBD2	TRBV10-3	CATKKTSDTYEQYF	TGTGCCACGAAAAAGACTAGCGATACCTACGAGCAGTACTTC
-	TRBJ1-2	TRBD1	TRBV5-1	CASSLGQGSLNYGYTF	TGCGCCAGCAGCTTGGGACAGGGTAGTCTCAACTATGGCTACACCTTC
-	TRBJ1-5	-	TRBV6-1	CASSEGASRQPQHF	TGTGCCAGCAGTGAAGGTGCATCAAGGCAGCCCCAGCATTTT
-	TRBJ2-3	-	TRBV9	CASSVAGVDTQYF	TGTGCCAGCAGCGTAGCAGGGGTGGATACGCAGTATTTT
-	TRBJ2-5	-	TRBV7-9	CASSLSGMETQYF	TGTGCCAGCAGCTTATCAGGGATGGAGACCCAGTACTTC
-	TRBJ2-7	-	TRBV28	CASIDDRSYEQYF	TGTGCCAGCATCGACGACAGGTCCTACGAGCAGTACTTC
-	TRBJ2-6	-	TRBV12-3/TRBV12-4	CASSLTGANVLTF	TGTGCCAGCAGTTTGACTGGGGCCAACGTCCTGACTTTC
-	TRBJ1-1	-	TRBV27	CASSLTGMNTEAFF	TGTGCCAGCAGTTTAACAGGCATGAACACTGAAGCTTTCTTT
-	TRBJ1-5	-	TRBV28	CASSNTRGYNQPQHF	TGTGCCAGCAGTAATACTCGCGGATACAATCAGCCCCAGCATTTT
-	TRBJ1-1	-	TRBV9	CASSVDQGRTEAFF	TGTGCCAGCAGCGTAGACCAGGGTCGGACTGAAGCTTTCTTT
-	TRBJ1-1	-	TRBV7-2	CASSPGHDTEAFF	TGTGCCAGCAGCCCGGGACATGACACTGAAGCTTTCTTT
-	TRBJ2-5	-	TRBV6-2/TRBV6-3	CASSYAAGEETQYF	TGTGCCAGCAGTTACGCGGCAGGGGAAGAGACCCAGTACTTC
-	TRBJ2-1	-	TRBV18	CASSMTGDNEQFF	TGTGCCAGCTCCATGACAGGAGACAATGAGCAGTTCTTC
once	TRBJ2-2	-	TRBV12-3/TRBV12-4	CASTPGATGELFF	TGTGCCAGCACCCCTGGGGCGACCGGGGAGCTGTTTTTT
-	TRBJ1-5	-	TRBV7-2	CASSPPTGDGNQPQHF	TGTGCCAGCAGCCCCCCCACAGGTGATGGCAATCAGCCCCAGCATTTT
once	TRBJ2-3	TRBD1	TRBV9	CASSPWTGPSTDTQYF	TGTGCCAGCAGCCCTTGGACAGGGCCTAGCACAGATACGCAGTATTTT
-	TRBJ1-2	-	TRBV12-3/TRBV12-4	CASKYSGAFSF	TGTGCCAGCAAATACTCCGGGGCCTTCTCCTTC
-	TRBJ1-1	TRBD1	TRBV28	CASSPPGQATYAFF	TGTGCCAGCAGCCCTCCGGGACAGGCCACTTATGCTTTCTTT
few	TRBJ1-5	TRBD1	TRBV19	CASSKGTGTGQQPQHF	TGTGCCAGTAGCAAAGGGACGGGGACAGGGCAACAGCCCCAGCATTTT
-	TRBJ1-1	-	TRBV25-1	CASRLTGYTEAFF	TGTGCCAGCAGGTTAACAGGATACACTGAAGCTTTCTTT
-	TRBJ2-7	-	TRBV6-5	CASSLDRFSYEQYF	TGTGCCAGCAGTCTCGACAGGTTTTCCTACGAGCAGTACTTC
-	TRBJ1-1	-	TRBV12-3/TRBV12-4	CASSEDSREAFF	TGTGCCAGCAGTGAAGACTCCCGGGAAGCTTTCTTT
-	TRBJ2-2	-	TRBV3-1/TRBV3-2	CASSHRNTGELFF	TGTGCCAGCAGCCATAGGAACACCGGGGAGCTGTTTTTT
-	TRBJ2-5	-	TRBV6-6	CASSYRVDQETQYF	TGTGCCAGCAGTTACCGGGTGGACCAAGAGACCCAGTACTTC
-	TRBJ1-2	-	TRBV11-3	CASSPTGVGSGYTF	TGTGCCAGCAGCCCCACCGGCGTCGGTTCCGGCTACACCTTC
-	TRBJ2-1	TRBD2	TRBV6-2/TRBV6-3	CASSSSGGHNEQFF	TGTGCCAGCAGTTCCAGCGGGGGTCACAATGAGCAGTTCTTC
once	TRBJ2-1	TRBD2	TRBV13	CASSLDGGAHNEQFF	TGTGCCAGCAGCTTAGACGGGGGGGCCCACAATGAGCAGTTCTTC
-	TRBJ2-5	-	TRBV7-9	CASNRGGSAETQYF	TGTGCCAGCAATAGAGGGGGTAGCGCGGAGACCCAGTACTTC